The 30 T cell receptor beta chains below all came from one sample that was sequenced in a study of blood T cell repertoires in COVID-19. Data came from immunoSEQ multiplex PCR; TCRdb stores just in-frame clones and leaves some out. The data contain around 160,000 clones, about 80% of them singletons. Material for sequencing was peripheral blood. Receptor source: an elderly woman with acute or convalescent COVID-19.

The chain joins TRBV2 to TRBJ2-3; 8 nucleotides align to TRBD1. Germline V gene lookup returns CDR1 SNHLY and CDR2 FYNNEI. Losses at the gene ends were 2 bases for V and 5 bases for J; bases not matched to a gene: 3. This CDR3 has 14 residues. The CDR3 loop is CASSESGGKDTQYF. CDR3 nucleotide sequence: TGTGCCAGCAGTGAATCAGGGGGCAAAGATACGCAGTATTTT.

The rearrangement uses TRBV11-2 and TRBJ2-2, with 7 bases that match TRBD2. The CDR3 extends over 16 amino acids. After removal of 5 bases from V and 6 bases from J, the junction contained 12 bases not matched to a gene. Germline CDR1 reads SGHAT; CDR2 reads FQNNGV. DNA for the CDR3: TGTGCCAGCAGCCCAAGACTAGCAGGGTTTGCCGGGGAGCTGTTTTTT. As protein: CASSPRLAGFAGELFF.

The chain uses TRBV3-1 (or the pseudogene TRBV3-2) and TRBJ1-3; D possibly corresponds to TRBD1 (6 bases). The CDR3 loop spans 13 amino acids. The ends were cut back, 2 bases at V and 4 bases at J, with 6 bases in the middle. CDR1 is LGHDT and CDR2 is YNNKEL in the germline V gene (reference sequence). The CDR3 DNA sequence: TGTGCCAGCAGCCAAACAGGGGGAAACACCATATATTTT. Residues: CASSQTGGNTIYF.

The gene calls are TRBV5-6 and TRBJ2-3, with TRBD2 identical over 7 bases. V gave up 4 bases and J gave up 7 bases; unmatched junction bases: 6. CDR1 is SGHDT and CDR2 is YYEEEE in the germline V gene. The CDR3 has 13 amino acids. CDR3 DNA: TGTGCCAGCAGCAAGGGACTATCAAATACGCAGTATTTT. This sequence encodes CASSKGLSNTQYF.

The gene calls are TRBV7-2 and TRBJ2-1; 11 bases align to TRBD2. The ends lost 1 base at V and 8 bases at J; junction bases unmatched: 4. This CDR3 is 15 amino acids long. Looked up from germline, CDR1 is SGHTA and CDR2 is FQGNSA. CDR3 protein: CASSLVTSGNDEQFF. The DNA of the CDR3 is TGTGCCAGCAGCTTAGTGACTAGCGGGAACGATGAGCAGTTCTTC.

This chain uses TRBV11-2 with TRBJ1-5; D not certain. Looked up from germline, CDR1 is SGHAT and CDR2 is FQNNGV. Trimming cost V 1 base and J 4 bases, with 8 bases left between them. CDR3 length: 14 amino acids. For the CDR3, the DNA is TGTGCCAGCAGCTTAGTCGGCGGGAATCAGCCCCAGCATTTT. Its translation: CASSLVGGNQPQHF. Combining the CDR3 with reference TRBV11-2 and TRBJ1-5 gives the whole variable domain EAGVAQSPRYKIIEKRQSVAFWCNPISGHATLYWYQQILGQGPKLLIQFQNNGVVDDSQLPKDRFSAERLKGVDSTLKIQPAKLEDSAVYLCASSLVGGNQPQHFGDGTRLSIL.

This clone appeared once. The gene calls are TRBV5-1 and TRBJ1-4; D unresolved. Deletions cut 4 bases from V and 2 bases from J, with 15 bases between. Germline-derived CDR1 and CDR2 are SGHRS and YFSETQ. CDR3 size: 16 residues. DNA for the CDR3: TGCGCCAGCAGCCCCCGCCCGGGAGAGACTAATGAAAAACTGTTTTTT. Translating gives CASSPRPGETNEKLFF.

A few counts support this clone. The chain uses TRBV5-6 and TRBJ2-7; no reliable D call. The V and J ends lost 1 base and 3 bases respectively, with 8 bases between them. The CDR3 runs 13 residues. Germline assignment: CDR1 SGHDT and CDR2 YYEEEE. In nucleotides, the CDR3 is TGTGCCAGCAGCTTGAAACCGGGCTACGAGCAGTACTTC. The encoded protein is CASSLKPGYEQYF.

CDR3 nucleotides: TGTGCCAGCAGTCTAACGACCGGGACAGGGCTCAATCAGCCCCAGCATTTT. Protein product: CASSLTTGTGLNQPQHF. V and J are TRBV28 and TRBJ1-5, with 9 bases identical to TRBD1. This CDR3 is 17 amino acids long. Germline values: CDR1 MDHEN, CDR2 SYDVKM. Trimming took 5 bases from V and 3 from J; bases not matched to a gene: 11.

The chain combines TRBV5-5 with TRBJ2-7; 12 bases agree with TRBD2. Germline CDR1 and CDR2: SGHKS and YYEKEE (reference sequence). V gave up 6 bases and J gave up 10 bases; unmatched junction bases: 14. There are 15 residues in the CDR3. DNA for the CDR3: TGTGCCAGCAACCAACCGACTAGCGGGAGTAGGCGACAGTACTTC. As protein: CASNQPTSGSRRQYF.

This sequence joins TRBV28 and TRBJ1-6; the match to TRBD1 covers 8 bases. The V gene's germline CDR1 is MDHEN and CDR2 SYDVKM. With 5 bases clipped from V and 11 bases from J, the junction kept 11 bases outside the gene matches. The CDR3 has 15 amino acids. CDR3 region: CASSRWTGTVTPLHF. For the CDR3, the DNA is TGTGCCAGCAGTCGATGGACAGGGACGGTTACACCCCTCCACTTT.

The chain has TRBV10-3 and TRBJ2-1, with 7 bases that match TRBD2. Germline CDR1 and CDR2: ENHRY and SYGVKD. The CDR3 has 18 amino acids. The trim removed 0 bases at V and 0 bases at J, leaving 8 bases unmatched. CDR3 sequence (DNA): TGTGCCATCAGTGAGTCGGTGGGAGGGTTCCTCTCCTACAATGAGCAGTTCTTC. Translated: CAISESVGGFLSYNEQFF.

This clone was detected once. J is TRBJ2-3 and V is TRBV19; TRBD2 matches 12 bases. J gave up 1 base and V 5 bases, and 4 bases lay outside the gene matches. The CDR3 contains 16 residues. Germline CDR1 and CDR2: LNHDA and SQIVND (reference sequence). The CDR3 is CASSSSGREGTDTQYF. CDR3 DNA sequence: TGTGCCAGTAGTTCTAGCGGGAGGGAGGGCACAGATACGCAGTATTTT.

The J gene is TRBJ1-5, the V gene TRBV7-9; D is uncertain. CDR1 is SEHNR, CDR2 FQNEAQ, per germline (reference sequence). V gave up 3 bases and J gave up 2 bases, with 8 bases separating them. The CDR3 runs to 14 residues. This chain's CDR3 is CASSFLGGNQPQHF. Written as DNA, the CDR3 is TGTGCCAGCAGCTTCCTCGGGGGCAATCAGCCCCAGCATTTT.

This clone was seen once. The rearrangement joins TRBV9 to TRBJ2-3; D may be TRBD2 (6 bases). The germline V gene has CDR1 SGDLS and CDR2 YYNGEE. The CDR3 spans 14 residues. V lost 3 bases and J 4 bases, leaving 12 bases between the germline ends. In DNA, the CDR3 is TGTGCCAGCAGCGGGACTAACGTACCAGATACGCAGTATTTT. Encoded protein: CASSGTNVPDTQYF.

The CDR3 nucleotides are TGTGCCAGCAGCCTTGCGGGTGTCGGCAATCAGCCCCAGCATTTT. Its translation is CASSLAGVGNQPQHF. The chain has TRBV7-9 and TRBJ1-5; no clear D. The length of the CDR3 is 15 residues. Trimming removed 5 bases at V and 2 bases at J, with 13 bases between. CDR1 is SEHNR, CDR2 FQNEAQ, per germline (reference sequence).

The CDR3 DNA reads as TGTGCCATCAGTGCCAGGAATCAGCCCCAGCATTTT. Protein product: CAISARNQPQHF. The rearrangement links TRBV10-3 to TRBJ1-5; D is uncertain. The ends were cut back, 4 bases at V and 4 bases at J, with 5 bases in the middle. CDR1 is ENHRY, CDR2 SYGVKD, per germline. The CDR3 sequence is 12 residues long.

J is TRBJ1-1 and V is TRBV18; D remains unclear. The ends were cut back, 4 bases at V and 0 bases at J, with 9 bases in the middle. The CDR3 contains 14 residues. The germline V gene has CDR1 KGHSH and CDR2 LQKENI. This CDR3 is CASSRELMNTEAFF. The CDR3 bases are TGTGCCAGCTCACGAGAACTCATGAACACTGAAGCTTTCTTT.

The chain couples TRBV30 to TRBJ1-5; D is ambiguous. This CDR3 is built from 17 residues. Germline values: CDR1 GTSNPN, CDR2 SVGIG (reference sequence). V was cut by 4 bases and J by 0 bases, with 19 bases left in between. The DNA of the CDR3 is TGTGCCTGGATAAATAACGGGTCGTCATTTAGCAATCAGCCCCAGCATTTT. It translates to CAWINNGSSFSNQPQHF.

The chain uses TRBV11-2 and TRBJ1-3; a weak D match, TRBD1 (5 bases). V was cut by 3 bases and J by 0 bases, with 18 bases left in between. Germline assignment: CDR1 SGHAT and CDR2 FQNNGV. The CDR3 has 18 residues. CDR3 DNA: TGTGCCAGCAGCTTTAACTCTTACAGGAGGGTCTCTGGAAACACCATATATTTT. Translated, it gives CASSFNSYRRVSGNTIYF.

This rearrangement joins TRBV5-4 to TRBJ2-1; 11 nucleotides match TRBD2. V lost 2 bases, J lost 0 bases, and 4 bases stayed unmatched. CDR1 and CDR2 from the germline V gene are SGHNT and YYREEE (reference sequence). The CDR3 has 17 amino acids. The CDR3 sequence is CASSLGTSGTSYNEQFF. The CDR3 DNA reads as TGTGCCAGCAGCTTAGGGACTAGCGGTACCTCCTACAATGAGCAGTTCTTC.

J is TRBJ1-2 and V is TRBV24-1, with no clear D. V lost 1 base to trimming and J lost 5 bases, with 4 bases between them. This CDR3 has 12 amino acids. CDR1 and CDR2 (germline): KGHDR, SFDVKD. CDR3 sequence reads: CATSDFQYGYTF. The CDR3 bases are TGTGCCACCAGTGATTTTCAGTATGGCTACACCTTC.

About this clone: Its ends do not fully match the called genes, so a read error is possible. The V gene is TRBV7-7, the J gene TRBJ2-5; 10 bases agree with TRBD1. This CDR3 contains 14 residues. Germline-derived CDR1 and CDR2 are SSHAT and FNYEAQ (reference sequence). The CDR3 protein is CASSNGQGGETQYF. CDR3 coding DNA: TGTGCTAGCAGCAACGGACAGGGGGGAGAGACCCAGTACTTC. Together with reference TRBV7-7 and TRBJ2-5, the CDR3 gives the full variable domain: GAGVSQSPRYKVTKRGQDVTLRCDPISSHATLYWYQQALGQGPEFLTYFNYEAQPDKSGLPSDRFSAERPEGSISTLTIQRTEQRDSAMYRCASSNGQGGETQYFGPGTRLLVL.

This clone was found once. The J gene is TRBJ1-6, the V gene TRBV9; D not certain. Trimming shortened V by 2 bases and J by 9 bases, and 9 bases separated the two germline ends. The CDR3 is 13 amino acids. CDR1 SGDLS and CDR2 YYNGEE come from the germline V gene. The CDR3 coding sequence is TGTGCCAGCAGCGTTAACTCGGGTTCACCCCTCCACTTT. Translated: CASSVNSGSPLHF.

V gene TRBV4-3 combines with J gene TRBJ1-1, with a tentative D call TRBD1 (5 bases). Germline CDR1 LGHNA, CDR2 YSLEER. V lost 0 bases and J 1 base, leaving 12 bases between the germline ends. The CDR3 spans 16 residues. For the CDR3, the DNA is TGCGCCAGCAGCCAAGATATCAGGGCACGGAACACTGAAGCTTTCTTT. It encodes CASSQDIRARNTEAFF.

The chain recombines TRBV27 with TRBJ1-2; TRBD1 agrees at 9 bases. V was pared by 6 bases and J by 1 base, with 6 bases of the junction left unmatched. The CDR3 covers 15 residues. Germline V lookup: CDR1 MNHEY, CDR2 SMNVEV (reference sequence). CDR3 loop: CASRTRTGVNYGYTF. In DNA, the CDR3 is TGTGCCAGCAGAACCCGGACAGGGGTTAACTATGGCTACACCTTC.

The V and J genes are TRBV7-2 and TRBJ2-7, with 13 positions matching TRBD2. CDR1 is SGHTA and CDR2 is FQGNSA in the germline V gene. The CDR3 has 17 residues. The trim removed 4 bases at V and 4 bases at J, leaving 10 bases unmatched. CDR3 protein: CASSSQTSGRFLYEQYF. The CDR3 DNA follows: TGTGCCAGCAGCTCCCAGACTAGCGGGAGGTTTTTGTACGAGCAGTACTTC.

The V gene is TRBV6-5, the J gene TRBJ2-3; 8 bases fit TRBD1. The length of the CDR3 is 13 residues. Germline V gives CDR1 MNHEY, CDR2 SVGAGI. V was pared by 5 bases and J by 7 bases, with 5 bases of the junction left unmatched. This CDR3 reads CASSPGQGNTQYF. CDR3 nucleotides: TGTGCCAGCAGTCCCGGACAGGGAAATACGCAGTATTTT.

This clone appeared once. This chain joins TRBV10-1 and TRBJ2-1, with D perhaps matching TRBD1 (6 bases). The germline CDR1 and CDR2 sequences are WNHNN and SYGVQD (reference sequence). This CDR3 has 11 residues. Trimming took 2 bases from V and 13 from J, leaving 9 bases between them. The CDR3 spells CASSEKGEQFF. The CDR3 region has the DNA TGCGCCAGCAGTGAGAAGGGGGAACAGTTCTTC.

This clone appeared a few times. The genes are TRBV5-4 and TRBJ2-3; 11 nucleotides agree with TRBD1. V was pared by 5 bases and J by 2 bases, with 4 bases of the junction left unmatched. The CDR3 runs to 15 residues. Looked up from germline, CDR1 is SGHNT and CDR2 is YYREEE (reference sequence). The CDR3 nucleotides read TGTGCCAGCAGGCTGGACAGGGGGCTCACAGATACGCAGTATTTT. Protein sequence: CASRLDRGLTDTQYF.